This section outlines one TCR beta chain sequence together with its context. Before being deemed recovered, Cohort 3 donors had two negative PCRs, clearance, or symptom resolution. The sample belongs to a study of blood T cell repertoires in COVID-19. Germline assignment: CDR1 SGHRS and CDR2 YFSETQ. V lost 0 bases and J lost 4, with 11 bases in between. The CDR3 extends over 15 amino acids. Sequencing was performed with immunoSEQ multiplex PCR; in TCRdb, only in-frame clones are kept and a portion is missing. The repertoire holds 360,000 or so clones, with about 90% as singletons. This TCR derives from a woman aged 30 to 39 who had recovered from COVID-19. Sequencing used PBMCs or T cells enriched from blood (not recorded which). This chain connects TRBV5-1 to TRBJ2-1; a possible D gene is TRBD2 (5 bases). CDR3 nucleotide sequence: TGCGCCAGCAGCTTGGCCTCTAGCACTTACAATGAGCAGTTCTTC. This codes for CASSLASSTYNEQFF.